This T cell receptor beta chain comes out of a study of cytomegalovirus exposure and HLA in healthy donors. Study as a whole: HLA-typed donors were the source of approximately 80 million unique TCRs held in an early data release. Of 300 to 500 genotyped donors, roughly 81% grouped in the Caucasian-associated ancestry cluster.

There are a few counts of this clone. The antigen remains unidentified. The ends were cut back, 3 bases at V and 3 bases at J, with 17 bases in the middle. The CDR3 has 16 residues. The germline CDR1 and CDR2 sequences are SGHTA and FQGNSA. Regarding the study as a whole: Associated with cytomegalovirus, according to the listing, were 150 to 200 TCR beta chains. In a later analysis, parvovirus B19, influenza, CMV and Epstein-Barr virus appeared linked to several top co-occurrence clusters.

The PCR made use of 60 Vbeta and 13 Jbeta primers. Assay: immunoSEQ multiplex PCR; the TCRdb copy retains only in-frame clones and omits some. The profile shows 130,000 to 150,000 clones, about 74% of them singletons. Sequencing used PBMCs. The chain recombines TRBV7-2 with TRBJ1-2, with D perhaps TRBD1 (6 bases). The sequence was collected from a woman between 45 and 65 years old in good health and CMV-seronegative. The CDR3 is CASSFPGAGADYGYTF. In nucleotides, the CDR3 is TGTGCCAGCAGCTTTCCTGGAGCAGGGGCAGACTATGGCTACACCTTC.